The 15 T cell receptor beta chains in this list originate from one sample, sequenced in a study of regulatory T cells in long-lasting Graves disease. As for time point: persistent/refractory GD, antithyroid drugs over 5 years with positive TRAb. TCR sequences were obtained from RNA taken from PBMCs. Building of the TCR beta libraries involved iRepertoire HTBI primers and Arm-PCR of CDR3 regions. From the multiplex PCR reads, TCRdb called clonotypes with MiXCR, one entry per CDR3 protein. The sample carries about 660,000 distinct CDR3 sequences, about 30% recorded once. The input for sequencing was peripheral blood mononuclear cells (PBMCs), taken when the disease was refractory, from a patient treated with antithyroid drugs. These receptors were taken from a female donor with Graves disease.

The chain joins TRBV12-5 to TRBJ2-2; the match to TRBD2 covers 8 bases. V gave up 0 bases and J gave up 6 bases; unmatched junction bases: 0. This CDR3 region has 14 residues. Germline CDR1 is LGHNT and CDR2 is FRNRAP. The CDR3 sequence: CASGLVREAGELFF. The CDR3 coding sequence is TGTGCTAGTGGTTTGGTGCGGGAGGCCGGGGAGCTGTTTTTT.

The chain recombines TRBV5-5 with TRBJ1-1; perhaps TRBD1 as D (5 bases). V shed 3 bases and J shed 1 base, with 10 bases lying between them. The CDR3 sequence is 14 residues long. Germline CDR1 is SGHKS and CDR2 is YYEKEE (reference sequence). CDR3 sequence reads: CASSWTGRNTEAFF. CDR3 DNA: TGTGCCAGCAGCTGGACGGGGCGGAACACTGAAGCTTTCTTT.

The chain employs TRBV2 and TRBJ2-1; 13 bases are shared with TRBD2. The CDR3 is 16 amino acids. In germline, CDR1 is SNHLY, CDR2 FYNNEI. J was trimmed by 9 bases and V by 1 base; bases with no gene match: 6. The CDR3 loop reads CASSEGGLAGLAEQFF. The CDR3 DNA follows: TGTGCCAGCAGTGAAGGGGGACTAGCGGGATTGGCTGAGCAGTTCTTC.

This clonotype came up a few times. The chain is built from TRBV6-1 and TRBJ1-1, with a tentative D call TRBD1 (5 bases). The CDR3 is made up of 13 amino acids. The V end was cut by 8 bases, the J end by 5 bases, with 15 bases between. Germline-derived CDR1 and CDR2 are MNHNS and SASEGT. The CDR3 reads CASGRAPSTEAFF. CDR3 bases: TGTGCCAGCGGCAGGGCCCCGTCGACTGAAGCTTTCTTT.

This CDR3 is CASSLSAHYEQYF. The CDR3 bases are TGTGCCAGCAGCTTATCGGCGCACTACGAGCAGTACTTC. The chain is built from TRBV7-3 and TRBJ2-7; D ambiguous. This CDR3 is built from 13 residues. Trimming took off 2 bases at V and 3 bases at J, with 8 bases between the two ends. CDR1 is SGHTA and CDR2 is FQGTGA in the germline V gene.

This clonotype was recorded at least ten times. The V and J genes are TRBV6-1 and TRBJ1-1; D unclear. V lost 6 bases to trimming and J lost 5 bases, with 22 bases between them. The germline V gene has CDR1 MNHNS and CDR2 SASEGT. The CDR3 has 16 amino acids. The CDR3 bases are TGTGCCAGCAGGAGAAATCAAGGGCCGTTGGGAACTGAAGCTTTCTTT. The encoded protein is CASRRNQGPLGTEAFF.

The chain has TRBV5-1 and TRBJ1-1; D gene unclear. Germline assignment: CDR1 SGHRS and CDR2 YFSETQ. V lost 4 bases, J lost 4 bases, and 14 bases lay in between. The CDR3 runs to 14 residues. DNA of the CDR3: TGCGCCAGCAGCAGAAACCAGGCGATCACTGAAGCTTTCTTT. Its protein is CASSRNQAITEAFF.

The rearrangement joins TRBV5-1 to TRBJ2-1, with D perhaps matching TRBD1 (6 bases). Germline CDR1 SGHRS, CDR2 YFSETQ. Deletions cut 0 bases from V and 9 bases from J, with 10 bases between. This CDR3 comprises 13 residues. CDR3 DNA sequence: TGCGCCAGCAGCTTGGTTGGGGGCACTGAGCAGTTCTTC. Protein product: CASSLVGGTEQFF.

V gene TRBV3-1 combines with J gene TRBJ1-1, with 7 bases fitting TRBD1. CDR3 length: 21 amino acids. Germline assignment: CDR1 LGHDT and CDR2 YNNKEL (reference sequence). With 4 bases clipped from V and 5 bases from J, the junction kept 28 bases outside the gene matches. This CDR3 reads CASSPQSYGLAYRGRNTEAFF. The CDR3 DNA follows: TGTGCCAGCAGCCCCCAATCGTATGGGCTCGCATACAGGGGAAGAAATACTGAAGCTTTCTTT.

This clonotype has more than one count but fewer than ten. The gene calls are TRBV3-1 and TRBJ2-4, with D perhaps TRBD2 (5 bases). V was shortened by 2 bases and J by 8 bases, with 16 bases between the two germline ends. This CDR3 is built from 15 residues. In germline, CDR1 is LGHDT, CDR2 YNNKEL (reference sequence). The CDR3 sequence is CASSQRAALGDIQYF. The CDR3 bases are TGTGCCAGCAGCCAACGAGCGGCCCTTGGGGACATTCAGTACTTC.

This clonotype has at least ten counts. The chain uses TRBV6-1 and TRBJ1-2, with D perhaps matching TRBD1 (5 bases). Germline V gene sequence: CDR1 MNHNS, CDR2 SASEGT. The CDR3 loop spans 15 amino acids. Trimming removed 2 bases from V and 2 bases from J, with 12 bases in between. CDR3 in amino acids: CASSESGTRNYGYTF. The CDR3 DNA is TGTGCCAGCAGTGAAAGTGGGACGAGGAACTATGGCTACACCTTC.

This clonotype was seen ten or more times. This chain uses TRBV2 with TRBJ1-6; D may be TRBD1 (5 bases). Germline-derived CDR1 and CDR2 are SNHLY and FYNNEI. This CDR3 is built from 19 residues. V dropped 0 bases and J dropped 0 bases, with 15 bases sitting between them. The CDR3 loop is CASSEASRVGSSYNSPLHF. DNA of the CDR3: TGTGCCAGCAGTGAAGCGTCCAGGGTGGGGAGCTCCTATAATTCACCCCTCCACTTT.

The chain links TRBV2 to TRBJ1-3, with a weak D call TRBD1 (5 bases). V was cut by 4 bases and J by 2 bases, with 9 bases left in between. Germline V lookup: CDR1 SNHLY, CDR2 FYNNEI. The CDR3 contains 14 residues. This chain's CDR3 is CASSGPTAGNTIYF. CDR3 coding DNA: TGTGCCAGCAGTGGCCCGACAGCTGGAAACACCATATATTTT.

This clonotype was picked up many times. J is TRBJ1-5 and V is TRBV12-3 or TRBV12-4; no firm D call. Trimming removed 0 bases from V and 9 bases from J, with 12 bases in between. There are 14 residues in the CDR3. The CDR3 nucleotides are TGTGCCAGCAGTTTAGCGGGATCAGATCGGCCCCAGCATTTT. Translating it yields CASSLAGSDRPQHF.

This chain connects TRBV6-1 to TRBJ2-7; TRBD1 matches 7 bases. Matching the DNA end better, TRBJ2-1 makes the J call doubtful. The CDR3 covers 15 residues. Looked up from germline, CDR1 is MNHNS and CDR2 is SASEGT. CDR3 in DNA: TGTGCCAGCAGTACCAGCTTTCGGAGACAGGGAAAGCAGTTCTTC. Protein sequence: CASSTSFRRQGKQFF.